This T cell receptor beta chain stems from a study of long-term antiretroviral therapy in people with HIV. Germline assignment: CDR1 MGHDK and CDR2 SYGVNS. This CDR3 comprises 14 residues. The V end lost 2 bases, the J end lost 1 base, and 8 bases lay between the germline ends. General study results and limits: Repertoires with HIV possessed tighter CDR3 length spans than those of controls. Clonal populations expanded prior to ART predominated within the repertoire at all time points. Collection spanned 2004 to 2017; ART regimens may be less effective than current ones.

The run of the v3.0 immunoSEQ assay was at survey level. This table comes from immunoSEQ multiplex PCR, and its TCRdb copy is limited to in-frame clones, with some not included. The top ten hold approximately 8.5% of the sample, which has roughly 25,000 clones, about 92% seen once. Remarks on this clone: Its antigen is not known.

The chain recombines TRBV25-1 with TRBJ1-1, with a tentative D call TRBD1 (5 bases). The input for sequencing was unsorted PBMCs, taken 7.6 years after starting antiretroviral therapy. This clonotype was sampled from a woman in her thirties or forties with HIV. The CDR3 coding sequence is TGTGCCAGCAGTGAAGTCGGGGGGAACACTGAAGCTTTCTTT. Its protein product is CASSEVGGNTEAFF.